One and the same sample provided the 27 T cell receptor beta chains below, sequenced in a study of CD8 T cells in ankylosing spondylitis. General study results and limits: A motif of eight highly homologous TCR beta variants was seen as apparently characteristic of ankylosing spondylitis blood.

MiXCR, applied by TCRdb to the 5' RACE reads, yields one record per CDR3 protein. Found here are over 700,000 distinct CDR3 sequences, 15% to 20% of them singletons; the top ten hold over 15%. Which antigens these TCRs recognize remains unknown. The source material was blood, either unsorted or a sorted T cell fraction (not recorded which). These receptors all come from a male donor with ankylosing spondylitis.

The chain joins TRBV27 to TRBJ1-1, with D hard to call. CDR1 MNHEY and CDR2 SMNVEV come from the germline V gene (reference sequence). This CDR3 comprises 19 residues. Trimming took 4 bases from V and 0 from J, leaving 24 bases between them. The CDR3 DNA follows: TGTGCCAGCAGTTCCATAAACCGGTGGGCCGGGAGTATGAACACTGAAGCTTTCTTT. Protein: CASSSINRWAGSMNTEAFF.

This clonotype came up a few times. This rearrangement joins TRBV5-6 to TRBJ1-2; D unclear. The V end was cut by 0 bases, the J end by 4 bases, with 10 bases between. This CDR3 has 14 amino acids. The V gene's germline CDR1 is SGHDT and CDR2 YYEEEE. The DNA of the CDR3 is TGTGCCAGCAGCTTGGGAGGGTCTGCCTATGGCTACACCTTC. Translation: CASSLGGSAYGYTF.

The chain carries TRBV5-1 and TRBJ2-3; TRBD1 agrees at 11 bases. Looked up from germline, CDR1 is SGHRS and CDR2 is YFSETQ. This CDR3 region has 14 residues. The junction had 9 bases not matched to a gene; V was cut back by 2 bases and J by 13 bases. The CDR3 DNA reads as TGCGCCAGCAGCTTATCGTGGCCGGGACAGGGGGAGTATTTT. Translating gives CASSLSWPGQGEYF.

This CDR3 is CASSLVASNTEAFF. CDR3 nucleotides: TGTGCCAGCAGCTTAGTGGCATCGAACACTGAAGCTTTCTTT. The chain carries TRBV7-2 and TRBJ1-1; no reliable D call. CDR1 and CDR2 (germline): SGHTA, FQGNSA. Trimming pared 1 base from V and 1 base from J, leaving 7 bases between. CDR3 size: 14 residues.

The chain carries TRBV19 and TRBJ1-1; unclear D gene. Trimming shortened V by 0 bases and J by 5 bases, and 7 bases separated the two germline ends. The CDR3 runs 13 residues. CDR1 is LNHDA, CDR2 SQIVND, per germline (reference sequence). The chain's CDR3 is CASSIDEGTEAFF. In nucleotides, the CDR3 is TGTGCCAGTAGTATAGATGAAGGGACTGAAGCTTTCTTT.

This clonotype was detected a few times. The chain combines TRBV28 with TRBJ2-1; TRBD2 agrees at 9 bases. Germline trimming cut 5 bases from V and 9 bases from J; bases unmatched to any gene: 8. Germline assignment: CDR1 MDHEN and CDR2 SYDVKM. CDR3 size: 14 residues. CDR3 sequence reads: CASSISGRGGEQFF. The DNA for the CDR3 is TGTGCCAGCAGTATTAGCGGGAGAGGGGGTGAGCAGTTCTTC.

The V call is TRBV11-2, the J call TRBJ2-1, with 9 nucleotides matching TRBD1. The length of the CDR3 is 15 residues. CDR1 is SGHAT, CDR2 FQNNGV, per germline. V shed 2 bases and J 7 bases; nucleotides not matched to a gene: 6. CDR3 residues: CASSLTTGGRNEQFF. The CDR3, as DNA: TGTGCCAGCAGCTTAACGACAGGGGGTAGGAATGAGCAGTTCTTC.

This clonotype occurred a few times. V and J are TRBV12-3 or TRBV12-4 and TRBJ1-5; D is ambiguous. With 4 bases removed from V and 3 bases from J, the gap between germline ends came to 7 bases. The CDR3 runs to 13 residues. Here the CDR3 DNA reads TGTGCCAGCAGTTGGACGAACAATCAGCCCCAGCATTTT. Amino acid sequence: CASSWTNNQPQHF.

CDR3 sequence (DNA): TGCAGCGTTGAAGAAAACTATGGCTACACCTTC. This codes for CSVEENYGYTF. The genes are TRBV29-1 and TRBJ1-2; D gene unclear. CDR1 is SQVTM, CDR2 ANQGSEA, per germline. V was shortened by 0 bases and J by 2 bases, with 1 base between the two germline ends. CDR3 size: 11 residues.

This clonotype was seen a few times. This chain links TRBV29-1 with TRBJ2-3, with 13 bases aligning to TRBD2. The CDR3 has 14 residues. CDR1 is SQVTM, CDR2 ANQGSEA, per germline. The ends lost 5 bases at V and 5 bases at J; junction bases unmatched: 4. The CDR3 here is CSVRLAGGVDTQYF. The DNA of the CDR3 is TGCAGCGTTCGACTAGCGGGGGGCGTAGATACGCAGTATTTT.

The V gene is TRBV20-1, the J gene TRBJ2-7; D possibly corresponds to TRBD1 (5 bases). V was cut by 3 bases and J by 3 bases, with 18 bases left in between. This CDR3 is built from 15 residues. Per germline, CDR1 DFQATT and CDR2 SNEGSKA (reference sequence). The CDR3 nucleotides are TGCAGTGCTAGCCCCCGGCAGGGCAGAGTCTACGAGCAGTACTTC. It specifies CSASPRQGRVYEQYF.

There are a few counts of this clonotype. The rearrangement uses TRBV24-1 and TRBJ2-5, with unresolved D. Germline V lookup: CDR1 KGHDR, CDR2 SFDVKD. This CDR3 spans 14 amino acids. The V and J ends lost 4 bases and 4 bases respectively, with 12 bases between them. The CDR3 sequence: CATSDPGVGETQYF. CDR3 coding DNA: TGTGCCACCAGTGACCCTGGAGTCGGAGAGACCCAGTACTTC.

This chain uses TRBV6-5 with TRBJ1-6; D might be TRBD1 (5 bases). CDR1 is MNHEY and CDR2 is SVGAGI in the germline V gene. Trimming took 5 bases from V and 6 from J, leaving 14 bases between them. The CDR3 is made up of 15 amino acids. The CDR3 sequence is CASSLTGDSNSPLHF. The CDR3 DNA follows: TGTGCCAGCAGTCTGACTGGAGACAGTAATTCACCCCTCCACTTT.

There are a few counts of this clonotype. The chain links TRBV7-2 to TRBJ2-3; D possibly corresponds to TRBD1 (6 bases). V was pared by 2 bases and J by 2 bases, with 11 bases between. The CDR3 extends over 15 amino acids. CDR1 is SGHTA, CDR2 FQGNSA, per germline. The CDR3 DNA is TGTGCCAGCAGCTTAAACCCAGGGGACACAGATACGCAGTATTTT. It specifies CASSLNPGDTDTQYF.

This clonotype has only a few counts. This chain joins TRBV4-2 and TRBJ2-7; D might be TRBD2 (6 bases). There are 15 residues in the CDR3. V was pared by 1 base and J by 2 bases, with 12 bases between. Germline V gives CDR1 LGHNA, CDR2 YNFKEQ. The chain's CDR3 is CASSQGGGAPYEQYF. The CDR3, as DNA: TGTGCCAGCAGCCAAGGAGGCGGGGCCCCCTACGAGCAGTACTTC.

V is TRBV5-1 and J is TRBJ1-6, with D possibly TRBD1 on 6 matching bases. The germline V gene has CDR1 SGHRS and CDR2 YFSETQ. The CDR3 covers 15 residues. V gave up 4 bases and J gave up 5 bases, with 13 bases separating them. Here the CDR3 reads CASSPDRGDNSPLHF. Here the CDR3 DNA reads TGCGCCAGCAGCCCGGACAGAGGTGATAATTCACCCCTCCACTTT. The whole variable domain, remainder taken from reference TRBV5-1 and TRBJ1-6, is KAGVTQTPRYLIKTRGQQVTLSCSPISGHRSVSWYQQTPGQGLQFLFEYFSETQRNKGNFPGRFSGRQFSNSRSEMNVSTLELGDSALYLCASSPDRGDNSPLHFGNGTRLTVT.

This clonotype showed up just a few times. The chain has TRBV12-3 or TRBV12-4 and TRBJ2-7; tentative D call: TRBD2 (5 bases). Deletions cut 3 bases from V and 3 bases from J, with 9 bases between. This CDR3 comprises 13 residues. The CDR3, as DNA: TGTGCCAGCAGTTTGAGGGAGTACTACGAGCAGTACTTC. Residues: CASSLREYYEQYF.

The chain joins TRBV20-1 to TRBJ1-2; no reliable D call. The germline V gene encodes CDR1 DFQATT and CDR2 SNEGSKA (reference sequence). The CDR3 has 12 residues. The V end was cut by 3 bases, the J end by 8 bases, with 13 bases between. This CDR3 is CSASNSREGYTF. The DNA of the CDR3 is TGCAGTGCTAGCAACAGTCGGGAAGGCTACACCTTC.

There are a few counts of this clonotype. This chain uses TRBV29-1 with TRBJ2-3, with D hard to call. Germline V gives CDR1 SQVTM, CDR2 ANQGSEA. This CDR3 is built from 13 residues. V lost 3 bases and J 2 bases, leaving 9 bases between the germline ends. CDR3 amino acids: CSVDSRNTDTQYF. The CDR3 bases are TGCAGCGTTGATTCCAGAAACACAGATACGCAGTATTTT.

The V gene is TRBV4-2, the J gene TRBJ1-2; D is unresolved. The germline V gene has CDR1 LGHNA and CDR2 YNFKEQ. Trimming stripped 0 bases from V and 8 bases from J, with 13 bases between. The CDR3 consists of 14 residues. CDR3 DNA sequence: TGTGCCAGCAGCCAAGAGGCAGAACTATTCGGCTACACCTTC. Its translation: CASSQEAELFGYTF.

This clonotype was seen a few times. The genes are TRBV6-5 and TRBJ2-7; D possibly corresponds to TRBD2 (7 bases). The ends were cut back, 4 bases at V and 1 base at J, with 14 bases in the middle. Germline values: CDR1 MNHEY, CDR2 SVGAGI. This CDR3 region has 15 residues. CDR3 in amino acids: CASSFSGGTSYEQYF. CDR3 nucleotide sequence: TGTGCCAGCAGTTTTTCCGGGGGGACATCCTACGAGCAGTACTTC.

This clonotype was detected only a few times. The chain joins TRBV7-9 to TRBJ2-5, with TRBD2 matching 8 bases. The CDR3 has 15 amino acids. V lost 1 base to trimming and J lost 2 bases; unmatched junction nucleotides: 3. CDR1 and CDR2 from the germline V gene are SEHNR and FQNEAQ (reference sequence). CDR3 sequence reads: CASSLVLAAQETQYF. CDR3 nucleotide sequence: TGTGCCAGCAGCTTAGTACTAGCGGCACAAGAGACCCAGTACTTC. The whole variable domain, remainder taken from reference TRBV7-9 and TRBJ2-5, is DTGVSQNPRHKITKRGQNVTFRCDPISEHNRLYWYRQTLGQGPEFLTYFQNEAQLEKSRLLSDRFSAERPKGSFSTLEIQRTEQGDSAMYLCASSLVLAAQETQYFGPGTRLLVL.

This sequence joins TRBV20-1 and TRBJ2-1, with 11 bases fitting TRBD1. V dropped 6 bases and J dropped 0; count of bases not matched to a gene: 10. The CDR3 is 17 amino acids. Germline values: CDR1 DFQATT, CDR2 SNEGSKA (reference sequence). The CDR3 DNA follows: TGCAGTGCGTTGGACAGGGGGCGTTTGTCCTCCTACAATGAGCAGTTCTTC. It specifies CSALDRGRLSSYNEQFF.

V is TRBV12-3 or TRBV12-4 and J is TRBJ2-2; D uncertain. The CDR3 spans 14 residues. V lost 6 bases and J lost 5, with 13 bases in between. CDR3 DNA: TGTGCCAGCAGGGTCGTAGGTGGGACCGGGGAGCTGTTTTTT. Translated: CASRVVGGTGELFF.

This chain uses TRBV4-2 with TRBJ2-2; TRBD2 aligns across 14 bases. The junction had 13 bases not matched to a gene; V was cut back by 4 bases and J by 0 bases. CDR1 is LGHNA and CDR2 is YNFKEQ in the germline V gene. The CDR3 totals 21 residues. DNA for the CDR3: TGTGCCAGCAGCCTAAGACTAGCGGGGGGGCCGGTGTTCGCGAACACCGGGGAGCTGTTTTTT. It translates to CASSLRLAGGPVFANTGELFF.

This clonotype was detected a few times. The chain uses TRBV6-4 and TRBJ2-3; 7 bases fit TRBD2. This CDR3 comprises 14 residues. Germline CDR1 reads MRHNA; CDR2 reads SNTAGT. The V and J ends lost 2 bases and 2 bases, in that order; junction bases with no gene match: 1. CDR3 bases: TGTGCCAGCAGTGACGGGGGGGACACAGATACGCAGTATTTT. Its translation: CASSDGGDTDTQYF.

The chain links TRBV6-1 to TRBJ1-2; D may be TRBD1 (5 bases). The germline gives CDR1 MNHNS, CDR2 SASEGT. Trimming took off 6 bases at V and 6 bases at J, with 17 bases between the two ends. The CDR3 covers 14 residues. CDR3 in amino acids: CASSPGPGRHGYTF. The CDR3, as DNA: TGTGCCAGCAGCCCAGGGCCAGGGCGGCATGGCTACACCTTC.